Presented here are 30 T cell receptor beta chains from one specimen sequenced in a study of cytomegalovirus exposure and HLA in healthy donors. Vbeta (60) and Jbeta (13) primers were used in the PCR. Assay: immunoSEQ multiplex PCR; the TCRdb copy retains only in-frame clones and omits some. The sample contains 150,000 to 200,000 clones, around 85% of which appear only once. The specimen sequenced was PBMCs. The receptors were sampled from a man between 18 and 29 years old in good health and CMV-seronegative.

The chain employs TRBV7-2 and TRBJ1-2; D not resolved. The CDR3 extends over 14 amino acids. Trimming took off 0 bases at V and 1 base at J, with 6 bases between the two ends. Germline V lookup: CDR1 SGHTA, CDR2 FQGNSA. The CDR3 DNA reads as TGTGCCAGCAGCTTAGCGTCGGGTAACTATGGCTACACCTTC. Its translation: CASSLASGNYGYTF.

CDR3 DNA sequence: TGTGCCAGCAGGGATGACAGGGGAGGCGAAAAACTGTTTTTT. Encoded protein: CASRDDRGGEKLFF. This chain links TRBV5-4 with TRBJ1-4; 8 bases match TRBD1. CDR1 is SGHNT and CDR2 is YYREEE in the germline V gene (reference sequence). There are 14 residues in the CDR3. Germline trimming cut 5 bases from V and 8 bases from J; bases unmatched to any gene: 8.

CDR3 in amino acids: CASRSGTLGEAFF. The CDR3 nucleotides read TGTGCCAGCAGATCAGGGACATTAGGAGAAGCTTTCTTT. The chain uses TRBV5-5 and TRBJ1-1; maybe TRBD1 (6 bases). Trimming took 5 bases from V and 8 from J, leaving 16 bases between them. Germline V gene lookup returns CDR1 SGHKS and CDR2 YYEKEE (reference sequence). There are 13 residues in the CDR3.

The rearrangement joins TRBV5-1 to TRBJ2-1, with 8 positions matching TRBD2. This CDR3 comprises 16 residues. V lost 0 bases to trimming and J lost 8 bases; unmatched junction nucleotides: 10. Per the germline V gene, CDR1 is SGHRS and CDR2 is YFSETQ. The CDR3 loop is CASSLGTSWDADEQFF. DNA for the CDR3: TGCGCCAGCAGCTTGGGGACTAGCTGGGATGCGGATGAGCAGTTCTTC.

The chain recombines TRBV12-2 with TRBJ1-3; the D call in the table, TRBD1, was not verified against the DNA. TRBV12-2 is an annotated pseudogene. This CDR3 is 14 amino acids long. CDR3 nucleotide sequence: TGTGCAAGTCGCTTGACAAACTCTGGAAACACCATATATTTT. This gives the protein CASRLTNSGNTIYF.

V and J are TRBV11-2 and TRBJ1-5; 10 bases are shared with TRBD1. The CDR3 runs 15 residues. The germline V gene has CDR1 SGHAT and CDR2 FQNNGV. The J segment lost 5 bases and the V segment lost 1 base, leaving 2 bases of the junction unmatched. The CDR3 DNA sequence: TGTGCCAGCAGCTTAGGGACAGGGGGTTATCAGCCCCAGCATTTT. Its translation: CASSLGTGGYQPQHF.

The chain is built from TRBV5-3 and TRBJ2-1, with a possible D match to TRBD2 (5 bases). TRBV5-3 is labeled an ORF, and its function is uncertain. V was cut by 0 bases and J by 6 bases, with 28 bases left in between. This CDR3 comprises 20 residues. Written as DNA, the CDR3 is TGTGCCAGAAGCTTGGCGTCGGGGAGTCTCAGCACCCTTGGGCGCAATGAGCAGTTCTTC. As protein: CARSLASGSLSTLGRNEQFF.

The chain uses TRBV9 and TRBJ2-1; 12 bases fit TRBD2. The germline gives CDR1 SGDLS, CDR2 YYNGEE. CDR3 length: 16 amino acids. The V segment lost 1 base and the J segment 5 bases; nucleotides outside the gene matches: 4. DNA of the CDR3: TGTGCCAGCAGCGTAAATCGACTAGCGGGGGACAATGAGCAGTTCTTC. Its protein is CASSVNRLAGDNEQFF.

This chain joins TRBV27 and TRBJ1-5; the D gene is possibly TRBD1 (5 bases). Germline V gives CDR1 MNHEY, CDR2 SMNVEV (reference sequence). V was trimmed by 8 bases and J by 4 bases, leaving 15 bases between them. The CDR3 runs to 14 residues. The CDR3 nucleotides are TGTGCCAGCGGACCCGGGGGTTTTAATCAGCCCCAGCATTTT. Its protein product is CASGPGGFNQPQHF.

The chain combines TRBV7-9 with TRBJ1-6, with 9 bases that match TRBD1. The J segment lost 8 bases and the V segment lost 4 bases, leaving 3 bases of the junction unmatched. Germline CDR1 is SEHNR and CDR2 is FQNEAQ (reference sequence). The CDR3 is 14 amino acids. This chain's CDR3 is CASSSQGADSPLHF. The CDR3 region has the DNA TGTGCCAGCAGCTCACAGGGGGCAGATTCACCCCTCCACTTT.

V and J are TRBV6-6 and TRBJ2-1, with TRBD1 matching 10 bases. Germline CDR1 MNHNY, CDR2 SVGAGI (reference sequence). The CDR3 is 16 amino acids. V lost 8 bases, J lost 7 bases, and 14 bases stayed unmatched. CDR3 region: CASRRKRDRGGNEQFF. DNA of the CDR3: TGTGCCAGCCGGAGAAAGAGGGACAGGGGCGGGAATGAGCAGTTCTTC.

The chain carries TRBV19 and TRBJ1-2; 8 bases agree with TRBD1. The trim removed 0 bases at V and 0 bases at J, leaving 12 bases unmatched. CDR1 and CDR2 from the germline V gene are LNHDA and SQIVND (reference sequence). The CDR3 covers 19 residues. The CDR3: CASSIDLRDRITPNYGYTF. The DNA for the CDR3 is TGTGCCAGTAGTATAGATCTCCGGGACAGGATTACACCTAACTATGGCTACACCTTC.

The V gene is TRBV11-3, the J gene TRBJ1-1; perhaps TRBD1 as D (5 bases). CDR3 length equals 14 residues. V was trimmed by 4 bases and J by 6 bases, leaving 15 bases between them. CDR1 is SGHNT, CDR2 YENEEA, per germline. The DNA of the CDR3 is TGTGCCAGCAGCTCCCAAGGGAGGGGCGCTGAAGCTTTCTTT. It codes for CASSSQGRGAEAFF.

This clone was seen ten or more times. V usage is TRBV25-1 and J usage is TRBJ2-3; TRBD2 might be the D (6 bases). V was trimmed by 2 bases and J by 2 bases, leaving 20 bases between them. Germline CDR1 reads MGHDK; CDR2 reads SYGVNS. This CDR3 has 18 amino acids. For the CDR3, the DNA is TGTGCCAGCAGTGAACCGAGAGACCGGGACTCTCACACAGATACGCAGTATTTT. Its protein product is CASSEPRDRDSHTDTQYF.

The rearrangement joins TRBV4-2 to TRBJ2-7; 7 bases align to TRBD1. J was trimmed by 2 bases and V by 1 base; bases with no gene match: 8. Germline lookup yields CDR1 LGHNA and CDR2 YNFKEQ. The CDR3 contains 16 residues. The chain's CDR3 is CASSQARAGGAYEQYF. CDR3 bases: TGTGCCAGCAGCCAAGCTAGGGCAGGGGGTGCCTACGAGCAGTACTTC.

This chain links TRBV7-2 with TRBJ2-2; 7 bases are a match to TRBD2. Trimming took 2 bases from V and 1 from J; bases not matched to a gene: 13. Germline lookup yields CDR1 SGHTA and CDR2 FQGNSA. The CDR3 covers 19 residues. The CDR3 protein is CASSLRPGSGTGNTGELFF. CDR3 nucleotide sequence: TGTGCCAGCAGCTTACGCCCCGGGAGCGGGACGGGGAACACCGGGGAGCTGTTTTTT.

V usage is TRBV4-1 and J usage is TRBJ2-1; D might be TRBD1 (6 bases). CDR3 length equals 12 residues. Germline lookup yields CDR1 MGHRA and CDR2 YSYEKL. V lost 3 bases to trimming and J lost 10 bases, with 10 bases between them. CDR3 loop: CASSHPGTEQFF. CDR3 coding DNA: TGCGCCAGCAGCCACCCCGGGACAGAGCAGTTCTTC.

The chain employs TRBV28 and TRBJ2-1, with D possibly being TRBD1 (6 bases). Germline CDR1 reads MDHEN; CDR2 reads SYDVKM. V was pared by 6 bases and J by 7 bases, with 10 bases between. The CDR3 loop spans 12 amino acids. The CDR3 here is CASRAQGNEQFF. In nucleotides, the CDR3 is TGTGCCAGCAGGGCACAGGGTAATGAGCAGTTCTTC.

The CDR3 region has the DNA TGTGCCAGCACTCCTGCGGGAGCCGGGGAGCTGTTTTTT. Protein: CASTPAGAGELFF. The rearrangement joins TRBV6-5 to TRBJ2-2; 7 bases align to TRBD2. Germline CDR1 and CDR2: MNHEY and SVGAGI. With 7 bases clipped from V and 6 bases from J, the junction kept 5 bases outside the gene matches. The CDR3 loop spans 13 amino acids.

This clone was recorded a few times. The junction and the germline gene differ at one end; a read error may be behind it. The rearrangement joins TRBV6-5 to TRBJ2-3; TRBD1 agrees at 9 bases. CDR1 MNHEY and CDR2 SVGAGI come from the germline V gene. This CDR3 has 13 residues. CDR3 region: CASIYRGQDTQYF. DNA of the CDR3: TGTGCCAGCATTTACAGGGGGCAGGATACGCAGTATTTT.

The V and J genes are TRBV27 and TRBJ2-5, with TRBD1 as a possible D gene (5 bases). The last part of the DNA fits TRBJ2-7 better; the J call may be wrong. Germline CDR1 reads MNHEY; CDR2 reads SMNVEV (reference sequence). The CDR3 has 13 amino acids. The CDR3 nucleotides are TGTGCCAGCAGCCGCAGGGCATCCTACGAGCAGTACTTC. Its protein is CASSRRASYEQYF.

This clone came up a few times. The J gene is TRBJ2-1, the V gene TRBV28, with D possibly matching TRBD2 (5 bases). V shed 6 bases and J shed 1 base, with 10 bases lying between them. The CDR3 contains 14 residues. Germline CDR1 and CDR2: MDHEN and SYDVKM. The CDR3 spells CASSLGMSYNEQFF. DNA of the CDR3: TGTGCCAGCAGCCTCGGGATGTCCTACAATGAGCAGTTCTTC.

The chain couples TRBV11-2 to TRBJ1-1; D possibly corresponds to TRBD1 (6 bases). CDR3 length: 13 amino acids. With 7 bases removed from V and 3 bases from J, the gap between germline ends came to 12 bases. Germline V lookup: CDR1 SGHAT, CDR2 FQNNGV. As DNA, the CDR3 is TGTGCCAGCAAAACAGGGTTGCACACTGAAGCTTTCTTT. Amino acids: CASKTGLHTEAFF.

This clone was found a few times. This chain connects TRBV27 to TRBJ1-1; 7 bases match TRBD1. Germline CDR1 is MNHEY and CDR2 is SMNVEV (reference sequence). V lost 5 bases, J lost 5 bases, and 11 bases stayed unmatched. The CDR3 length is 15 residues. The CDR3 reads CASSLDRAGGTEAFF. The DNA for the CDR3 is TGTGCCAGCAGTCTAGACAGGGCTGGAGGAACTGAAGCTTTCTTT.

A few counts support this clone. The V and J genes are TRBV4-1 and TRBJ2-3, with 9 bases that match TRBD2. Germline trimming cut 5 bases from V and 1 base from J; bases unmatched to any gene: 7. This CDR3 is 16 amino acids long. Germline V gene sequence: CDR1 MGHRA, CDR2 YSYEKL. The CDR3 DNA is TGCGCCAGCAGCTTAAAAGCGGGAGGAGGCACAGATACGCAGTATTTT. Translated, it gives CASSLKAGGGTDTQYF.

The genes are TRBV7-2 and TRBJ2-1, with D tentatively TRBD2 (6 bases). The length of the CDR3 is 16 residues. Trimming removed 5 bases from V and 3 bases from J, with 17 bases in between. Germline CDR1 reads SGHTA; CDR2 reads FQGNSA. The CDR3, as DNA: TGTGCCAGCAGCCAGCAATCCGGGACTCGCTACAATGAGCAGTTCTTC. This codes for CASSQQSGTRYNEQFF.

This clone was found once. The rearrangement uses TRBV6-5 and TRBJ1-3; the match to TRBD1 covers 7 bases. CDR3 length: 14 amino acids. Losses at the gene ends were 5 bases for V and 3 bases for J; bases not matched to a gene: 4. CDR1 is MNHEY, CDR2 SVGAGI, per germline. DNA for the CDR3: TGTGCCAGCAGTGGCAGGGGGTTTGGAAACACCATATATTTT. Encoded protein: CASSGRGFGNTIYF.

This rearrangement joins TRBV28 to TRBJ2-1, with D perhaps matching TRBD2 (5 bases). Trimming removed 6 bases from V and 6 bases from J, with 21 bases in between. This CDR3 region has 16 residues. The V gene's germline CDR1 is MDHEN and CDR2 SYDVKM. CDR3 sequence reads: CASRPQGAFRGNEQFF. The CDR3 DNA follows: TGTGCCAGCAGGCCGCAAGGAGCTTTCCGGGGCAATGAGCAGTTCTTC.

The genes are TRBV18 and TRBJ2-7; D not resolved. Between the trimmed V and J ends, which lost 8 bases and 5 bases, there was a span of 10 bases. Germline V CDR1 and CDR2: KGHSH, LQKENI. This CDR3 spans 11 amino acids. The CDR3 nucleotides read TGTGCCAGCGCGAACCGGGACGAGCAGTACTTC. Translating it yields CASANRDEQYF.

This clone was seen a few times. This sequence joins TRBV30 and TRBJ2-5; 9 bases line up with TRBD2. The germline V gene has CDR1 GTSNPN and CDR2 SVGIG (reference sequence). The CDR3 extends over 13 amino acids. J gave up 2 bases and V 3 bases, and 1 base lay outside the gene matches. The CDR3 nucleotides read TGTGCCTGGAGGACTAGCGGACAAGAGACCCAGTACTTC. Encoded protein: CAWRTSGQETQYF.